This TCR beta chain originates from a study of CD8 T cells in Susac syndrome. CDR3 size: 14 residues. Trimming shortened V by 3 bases and J by 8 bases, and 16 bases separated the two germline ends. Per the germline V gene, CDR1 is LGHNA and CDR2 is YSLEER. Random hexamers served to reverse transcribe about 0.5 to 1 ug RNA. TCRdb recomputed calls from the immunoSEQ multiplex PCR reads with MiXCR, one row per CDR3 protein. Found here are about 120,000 distinct CDR3 sequences, roughly 94% of them singletons; the top ten hold around 0.1%. This chain connects TRBV4-3 to TRBJ1-2; no reliable D call. The sequence came from a human donor in good health. Material: CD4+ T cells from PBMCs. The chain's CDR3 is CASSQVAQQRGYTF. The DNA of the CDR3 is TGCGCCAGCAGCCAGGTCGCCCAGCAACGGGGCTACACCTTC.